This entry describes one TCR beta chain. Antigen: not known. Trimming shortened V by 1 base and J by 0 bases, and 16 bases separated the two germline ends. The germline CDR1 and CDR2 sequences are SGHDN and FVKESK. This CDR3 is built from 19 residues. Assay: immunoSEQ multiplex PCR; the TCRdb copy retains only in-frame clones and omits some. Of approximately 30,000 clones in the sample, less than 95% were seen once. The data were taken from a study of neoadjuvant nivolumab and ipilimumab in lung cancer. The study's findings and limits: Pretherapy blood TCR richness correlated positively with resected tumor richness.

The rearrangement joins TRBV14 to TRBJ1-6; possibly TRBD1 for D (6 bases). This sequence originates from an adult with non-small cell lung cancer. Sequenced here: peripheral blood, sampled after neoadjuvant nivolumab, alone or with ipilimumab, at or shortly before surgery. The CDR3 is CASSQGYDRRSSYNSPLHF. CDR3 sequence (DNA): TGTGCCAGCAGCCAAGGGTATGACAGGAGGAGCTCCTATAATTCACCCCTCCACTTT.